The next 20 T cell receptor beta chains were all read from a single sample in a study of spatial heterogeneity in lung cancer. TCRdb analysed the 5' RACE reads with MiXCR anew, one entry per CDR3 protein. Found here are around 4,000 distinct CDR3 sequences, roughly 5.6% of them singletons; the top ten hold approximately 31%. Whole-study findings and limits: How many expanded intratumoral alpha and beta TCRs were present tracked the tumor mutation count, which was a count of nonsynonymous mutations.

No antigens are known for them. The time point denotes: sample taken at primary tumor resection. The source was lung tumor tissue, collected at surgery. The receptors stem from a female donor with early-stage non-small cell lung cancer.

Only a few counts were recorded for this clonotype. A library prepared for alpha chains yielded this beta chain as an off-target read; its size is of little meaning. The CDR3 nucleotides read TGCAGCGGAGGACAGGGCATCTACGAGCAGTACTTC. Its protein product is CSGGQGIYEQYF. The chain employs TRBV29-1 and TRBJ2-7; 8 nucleotides align to TRBD1. Germline assignment: CDR1 SQVTM and CDR2 ANQGSEA. The length of the CDR3 is 12 residues. The ends lost 7 bases at V and 3 bases at J; junction bases unmatched: 5.

This clonotype rates as medium-sized. The library was prepared for alpha chains; this beta chain is a stray read, so its frequency means little. J is TRBJ2-6 and V is TRBV4-2; D gene ambiguous. Trimming took off 0 bases at V and 0 bases at J, with 3 bases between the two ends. The germline V gene has CDR1 LGHNA and CDR2 YNFKEQ. This CDR3 spans 15 amino acids. This CDR3 reads CASSQEFSGANVLTF. The CDR3 DNA follows: TGTGCCAGCAGCCAAGAGTTCTCTGGGGCCAACGTCCTGACTTTC.

In this sample, this clonotype is medium-sized. This beta chain lies outside the target of a library built for alpha chains; its clone size means little. The chain carries TRBV20-1 and TRBJ1-6; 8 bases fit TRBD1. The CDR3 length is 14 residues. The J segment lost 3 bases and the V segment lost 5 bases, leaving 3 bases of the junction unmatched. Germline-derived CDR1 and CDR2 are DFQATT and SNEGSKA (reference sequence). The DNA of the CDR3 is TGCAGTGCTTCCGGGACAGGCTATAATTCACCCCTCCACTTT. Translation: CSASGTGYNSPLHF.

This clonotype is medium-sized within its sample. Within a library made for alpha chains, this beta chain is off target, and its count is uninformative. The rearrangement uses TRBV6-5 and TRBJ2-5; TRBD1 is a possible D gene (6 bases). The length of the CDR3 is 15 residues. From germline, CDR1 is MNHEY and CDR2 SVGAGI. Trimming cost V 5 bases and J 0 bases, with 13 bases left between them. DNA of the CDR3: TGTGCCAGCAGTCGCCACGGACAGTACCAAGAGACCCAGTACTTC. Translation gives CASSRHGQYQETQYF.

This clonotype was seen ten or more times. This beta chain is an unintended read in a library built for alpha chains; its size means little. This sequence joins TRBV10-3 and TRBJ2-2; D perhaps matches TRBD1 (5 bases). V gave up 3 bases and J gave up 4 bases, with 12 bases separating them. Germline assignment: CDR1 ENHRY and CDR2 SYGVKD. The CDR3 runs 15 residues. The CDR3 DNA is TGTGCCATCAGTGAAACGAGAAGGGGCACCGGGGAGCTGTTTTTT. It translates to CAISETRRGTGELFF.

By share, this clonotype counts as medium-sized (0.01 to 0.1%). This beta chain appears as a stray read in a library generated for alpha chains; its size is not informative. The DNA for the CDR3 is TGTGCCATCAGGGGGGCGCCGGACACTGAAGCTTTCTTT. It codes for CAIRGAPDTEAFF. The chain has TRBV10-3 and TRBJ1-1; possible D gene TRBD1, 6 bases. V was shortened by 6 bases and J by 3 bases, with 11 bases between the two germline ends. Germline V gene data show CDR1 as ENHRY and CDR2 as SYGVKD. This CDR3 has 13 amino acids.

Sample share makes this clonotype medium-sized. A library prepared for alpha chains yielded this beta chain as an off-target read; its size is of little meaning. The chain uses TRBV20-1 and TRBJ2-4; D unresolved. Germline values: CDR1 DFQATT, CDR2 SNEGSKA (reference sequence). Trimming took off 1 base at V and 2 bases at J, with 9 bases between the two ends. This CDR3 has 14 amino acids. The DNA of the CDR3 is TGCAGTGCTAGAGGGGCCCCCACCAAAAACATTCAGTACTTC. Residues: CSARGAPTKNIQYF.

This clonotype was picked up many times. This beta chain was picked up by a library intended for alpha chains and is off target, so its count carries little meaning. The chain links TRBV24-1 to TRBJ1-5; D gene ambiguous. The ends were cut back, 0 bases at V and 4 bases at J, with 6 bases in the middle. Germline CDR1 reads KGHDR; CDR2 reads SFDVKD. CDR3 size: 14 residues. In DNA form, the CDR3 reads TGTGCCACCAGTGATTTGCGCCAAAATCAGCCCCAGCATTTT. Its protein is CATSDLRQNQPQHF.

Relative to its sample, this clonotype is medium-sized. This beta chain is a stray sequence in a library constructed for alpha chains; its clone size is not meaningful. The V gene is TRBV12-5, the J gene TRBJ1-5; D remains unclear. This CDR3 region has 13 residues. CDR1 and CDR2 from the germline V gene are LGHNT and FRNRAP. The V and J ends lost 4 bases and 9 bases respectively, with 13 bases between them. The DNA of the CDR3 is TGTGCTAGTGGTTCGGACCGGAGATGGCCCCAGCATTTT. This sequence encodes CASGSDRRWPQHF.

In its sample, this clonotype ranks as medium-sized (0.01 to 0.1%). This beta chain is off target for a library built for alpha chains, so its abundance means little. The chain is built from TRBV7-9 and TRBJ2-1; 9 bases match TRBD2. The J segment lost 12 bases and the V segment lost 2 bases, leaving 5 bases of the junction unmatched. The CDR3 loop spans 13 amino acids. Germline-derived CDR1 and CDR2 are SEHNR and FQNEAQ (reference sequence). CDR3 nucleotide sequence: TGTGCCAGCAGCTTATTTGAGACTAGCGGGCAGTTCTTC. It yields the protein CASSLFETSGQFF.

By sample share, this clonotype is medium-sized. A library prepared for alpha chains yielded this beta chain as an off-target read; its size is of little meaning. V gene TRBV6-2 or TRBV6-3 combines with J gene TRBJ2-1; either TRBD1 or TRBD2 may fit D (5 bases each). The CDR3 spans 14 residues. CDR1 MNHEY and CDR2 SVGEGT come from the germline V gene. Trimming took 10 bases from V and 3 from J, leaving 16 bases between them. The CDR3 reads CATLAGTFYNEQFF. The CDR3 DNA reads as TGTGCCACCCTTGCCGGGACGTTCTACAATGAGCAGTTCTTC.

This clonotype is labeled as medium-sized. This beta chain was picked up by a library intended for alpha chains and is off target, so its count carries little meaning. The rearrangement joins TRBV7-2 to TRBJ2-3, with a tentative D call TRBD2 (6 bases). Looked up from germline, CDR1 is SGHTA and CDR2 is FQGNSA. CDR3 length equals 17 residues. The V end was cut by 1 base, the J end by 8 bases, with 22 bases between. CDR3: CASSLEGRGGSAGTQYF. In DNA form, the CDR3 reads TGTGCCAGCAGCTTAGAGGGGAGAGGAGGGAGTGCGGGTACGCAGTATTTT.

This clonotype was seen repeatedly, ten times or more. This beta chain slipped into a library made for alpha chains as a stray read, so its size is not meaningful. V and J are TRBV7-9 and TRBJ2-4, with D possibly called TRBD1 or TRBD2 (5 bases each). The V and J ends lost 3 bases and 8 bases respectively, with 11 bases between them. CDR1 is SEHNR and CDR2 is FQNEAQ in the germline V gene (reference sequence). The CDR3 runs 13 residues. The CDR3 spells CASSFRDRDIQYF. CDR3 coding DNA: TGTGCCAGCAGCTTCCGGGACCGGGACATTCAGTACTTC.

This clonotype rates as medium-sized. The library was built for alpha chains, so this beta chain is an off-target read and its size means little. This chain joins TRBV20-1 and TRBJ1-1, with unresolved D. Trimming took off 6 bases at V and 3 bases at J, with 8 bases between the two ends. The CDR3 consists of 11 residues. The V gene's germline CDR1 is DFQATT and CDR2 SNEGSKA (reference sequence). Written as DNA, the CDR3 is TGCAGTGCCCGTACAGACACTGAAGCTTTCTTT. It translates to CSARTDTEAFF.

This clonotype was picked up a small number of times. Being off target in a library aimed at alpha chains, this beta chain has a size of little meaning. This chain connects TRBV7-3 to TRBJ2-2; D is uncertain. This CDR3 region has 12 residues. Germline loops: CDR1 SGHTA, CDR2 FQGTGA. The V end lost 5 bases, the J end lost 0 bases, and 1 base lay between the germline ends. This CDR3 is CASSPNTGELFF. Written as DNA, the CDR3 is TGTGCCAGCAGCCCGAACACCGGGGAGCTGTTTTTT.

By proportion, this clonotype is medium-sized. This beta chain lies outside the target of a library built for alpha chains; its clone size means little. J is TRBJ2-3 and V is TRBV27; 8 bases align to TRBD2. Germline V lookup: CDR1 MNHEY, CDR2 SMNVEV (reference sequence). The trim removed 2 bases at V and 4 bases at J, leaving 5 bases unmatched. CDR3 length equals 15 residues. The CDR3 protein is CASSLTGGFADTQYF. The CDR3 nucleotides read TGTGCCAGCAGTTTAACGGGAGGGTTTGCAGATACGCAGTATTTT.

Of note for this clonotype: Within a library made for alpha chains, this beta chain is off target, and its count is uninformative. V and J are TRBV20-1 and TRBJ2-3; D remains unclear. Germline V lookup: CDR1 DFQATT, CDR2 SNEGSKA (reference sequence). V was clipped by 8 bases and J by 0 bases, with 18 bases between them. This CDR3 region has 15 residues. Here the CDR3 DNA reads TGCAGTACCGTGCTAGGGCCCCGAAGCACAGATACGCAGTATTTT. Translated: CSTVLGPRSTDTQYF.

In its sample, this clonotype is medium-sized. Little can be read into the size of this beta chain, an off-target read in a library designed for alpha chains. The rearrangement links TRBV30 to TRBJ2-3; D is uncertain. The CDR3 consists of 15 residues. The germline V gene has CDR1 GTSNPN and CDR2 SVGIG (reference sequence). Trimming removed 0 bases at V and 0 bases at J, with 10 bases between. This chain's CDR3 is CAWSVGYPSTDTQYF. The CDR3 DNA reads as TGTGCCTGGAGTGTTGGATACCCCAGCACAGATACGCAGTATTTT.

This clonotype counts as medium-sized (0.01 to 0.1%). Since the library was made to target alpha chains, this beta chain is a stray read and its abundance is not meaningful. This rearrangement joins TRBV6-8 to TRBJ1-3; D call uncertain. Trimming took off 4 bases at V and 0 bases at J, with 7 bases between the two ends. Germline V gene lookup returns CDR1 MNHGY and CDR2 SAAAGT. The CDR3 spans 14 residues. CDR3 DNA sequence: TGTGCCAGCAGTTCTAAAAGCTCTGGAAACACCATATATTTT. This encodes CASSSKSSGNTIYF.

This clonotype is medium-sized within its sample. Little can be read into the size of this beta chain, an off-target read in a library designed for alpha chains. The chain couples TRBV20-1 to TRBJ1-5, with a tentative D call TRBD1 (6 bases). The germline V and J ends were trimmed by 6 bases and 3 bases, with 15 bases remaining between them. Germline CDR1 reads DFQATT; CDR2 reads SNEGSKA (reference sequence). The CDR3 runs 14 residues. The CDR3 is CSASTRGHNQPQHF. CDR3 bases: TGCAGTGCCAGCACCCGGGGGCACAATCAGCCCCAGCATTTT.